The rows below give T cell receptor beta chains drawn from one sample of a study of blood T cell repertoires in COVID-19. Generated by immunoSEQ multiplex PCR, the TCRdb table keeps only in-frame clones and is missing some. In the table there are approximately 200,000 clones, 84% of which are singletons. The sequenced sample was peripheral blood. The receptors derive from a woman of 80 years or more with COVID-19, enrolled during active disease. The CDR3 runs from the conserved cysteine through the conserved F or W. D genes are given only for firm matches. For some rows the clone size is stated as once, few or many, or as a class when expanded; others skip it.

j_call: TRBJ1-1
v_call: TRBV19
clone_size: NA
d_call: NA
cdr3_aa: CASSIGRGGLSNTEAFF
cdr3_nt: TGTGCCAGTAGTATAGGGCGGGGCGGTCTCTCGAACACTGAAGCTTTCTTT

j_call: TRBJ1-1
v_call: TRBV7-2
clone_size: NA
d_call: NA
cdr3_aa: CASSPQGLMNTEAFF
cdr3_nt: TGTGCCAGCAGCCCACAAGGACTTATGAACACTGAAGCTTTCTTT

j_call: TRBJ2-1
v_call: TRBV5-1
clone_size: few
d_call: NA
cdr3_aa: CASSLGLASPQNEQFF
cdr3_nt: TGCGCCAGCAGCTTAGGGCTAGCGTCGCCCCAAAATGAGCAGTTCTTC

j_call: TRBJ2-1
v_call: TRBV11-3
clone_size: NA
d_call: NA
cdr3_aa: CASSRGAAAAEQFF
cdr3_nt: TGTGCCAGCAGCCGGGGGGCGGCCGCGGCGGAGCAGTTCTTC

j_call: TRBJ1-5
v_call: TRBV19
clone_size: NA
d_call: NA
cdr3_aa: CASRQNILSNQPQHF
cdr3_nt: TGTGCCAGTAGACAGAATATATTAAGTAATCAGCCCCAGCATTTT

j_call: TRBJ2-3
v_call: TRBV5-1
clone_size: NA
d_call: NA
cdr3_aa: CASSIQQGSDTQYF
cdr3_nt: TGCGCCAGCAGCATACAACAGGGATCAGATACGCAGTATTTT

j_call: TRBJ2-3
v_call: TRBV7-2
clone_size: NA
d_call: NA
cdr3_aa: CASSFGGPTDTQYF
cdr3_nt: TGTGCCAGCAGCTTCGGGGGACCCACAGATACGCAGTATTTT

j_call: TRBJ2-7
v_call: TRBV27
clone_size: NA
d_call: NA
cdr3_aa: CASGRQGGTYEQYF
cdr3_nt: TGTGCCAGCGGTAGACAGGGAGGCACCTACGAGCAGTACTTC

j_call: TRBJ1-3
v_call: TRBV19
clone_size: NA
d_call: NA
cdr3_aa: CASTSAEPGNTIYF
cdr3_nt: TGTGCCAGTACCTCTGCCGAGCCTGGAAACACCATATATTTT

j_call: TRBJ2-1
v_call: TRBV4-2
clone_size: NA
d_call: TRBD2
cdr3_aa: CASSHHGRLAGGPVEQFF
cdr3_nt: TGTGCCAGCAGCCATCACGGGCGGCTAGCGGGGGGGCCGGTTGAGCAGTTCTTC

j_call: TRBJ2-7
v_call: TRBV16
clone_size: few
d_call: NA
cdr3_aa: CASSQTQIAYYEQYF
cdr3_nt: TGTGCCAGCAGCCAAACACAGATTGCCTACTACGAGCAGTACTTC

j_call: TRBJ2-3
v_call: TRBV10-2
clone_size: NA
d_call: TRBD2
cdr3_aa: CASSDWVLSRGGTDTQYF
cdr3_nt: TGCGCCAGCAGTGATTGGGTGTTAAGTCGGGGGGGCACAGATACGCAGTATTTT

j_call: TRBJ2-4
v_call: TRBV4-1
clone_size: NA
d_call: TRBD2
cdr3_aa: CASSRDGGSGGEGSKNIQYF
cdr3_nt: TGCGCCAGCAGCCGCGATGGGGGTAGCGGGGGCGAGGGGTCCAAAAACATTCAGTACTTC

j_call: TRBJ2-2
v_call: TRBV2
clone_size: NA
d_call: NA
cdr3_aa: CASSPELKRTGELFF
cdr3_nt: TGTGCCAGCAGTCCAGAGTTGAAGCGGACCGGGGAGCTGTTTTTT

j_call: TRBJ1-2
v_call: TRBV5-1
clone_size: NA
d_call: NA
cdr3_aa: CASSLVGGYGYTF
cdr3_nt: TGCGCCAGCAGCTTGGTTGGAGGCTATGGCTACACCTTC

j_call: TRBJ2-2
v_call: TRBV5-4
clone_size: NA
d_call: TRBD1
cdr3_aa: CASSLDRAGELFF
cdr3_nt: TGTGCCAGCAGCCTGGACAGGGCCGGGGAGCTGTTTTTT

j_call: TRBJ1-4
v_call: TRBV5-4
clone_size: NA
d_call: NA
cdr3_aa: CASSSGTPNEKLFF
cdr3_nt: TGTGCCAGCAGCTCCGGGACACCAAATGAAAAACTGTTTTTT

j_call: TRBJ1-6
v_call: TRBV5-1
clone_size: NA
d_call: NA
cdr3_aa: CASSPRAGARGPLHF
cdr3_nt: TGCGCCAGCAGCCCCCGCGCGGGGGCGCGGGGTCCCCTCCACTTT

j_call: TRBJ1-2
v_call: TRBV3-1/TRBV3-2
clone_size: NA
d_call: TRBD1
cdr3_aa: CASRPTGGLNYGYTF
cdr3_nt: TGTGCCAGCAGGCCGACAGGGGGCCTTAACTATGGCTACACCTTC

j_call: TRBJ1-2
v_call: TRBV7-2
clone_size: NA
d_call: NA
cdr3_aa: CASSSMTVYGYTF
cdr3_nt: TGTGCCAGCAGCTCTATGACAGTCTATGGCTACACCTTC

j_call: TRBJ1-6
v_call: TRBV6-5
clone_size: NA
d_call: NA
cdr3_aa: CASSYVGGNSPLHF
cdr3_nt: TGTGCCAGCAGTTATGTCGGAGGGAACTCACCCCTCCACTTT

j_call: TRBJ2-5
v_call: TRBV5-1
clone_size: NA
d_call: TRBD2
cdr3_aa: CASSWGLRDSGGAGQETQYF
cdr3_nt: TGCGCCAGCAGCTGGGGACTCCGGGACAGCGGGGGGGCAGGTCAAGAGACCCAGTACTTC

j_call: TRBJ1-2
v_call: TRBV2
clone_size: NA
d_call: NA
cdr3_aa: CASRATGLGYTF
cdr3_nt: TGTGCCAGCAGGGCTACAGGGCTCGGCTACACCTTC

j_call: TRBJ2-5
v_call: TRBV7-8
clone_size: NA
d_call: NA
cdr3_aa: CASSLALATRQETQYF
cdr3_nt: TGTGCCAGCAGCTTAGCGCTAGCGACTCGCCAAGAGACCCAGTACTTC

j_call: TRBJ1-1
v_call: TRBV25-1
clone_size: once
d_call: NA
cdr3_aa: CASSPPDRPSEAFF
cdr3_nt: TGTGCCAGCTCCCCCCCGGACAGACCGTCTGAAGCTTTCTTT

j_call: TRBJ2-3
v_call: TRBV30
clone_size: NA
d_call: NA
cdr3_aa: CAWSTRRGERNTQYF
cdr3_nt: TGTGCCTGGAGTACCCGCAGGGGGGAAAGGAATACGCAGTATTTT

j_call: TRBJ1-2
v_call: TRBV4-3
clone_size: NA
d_call: NA
cdr3_aa: CASSPGQQFYTF
cdr3_nt: TGCGCCAGCAGCCCCGGACAGCAATTCTACACCTTC

j_call: TRBJ1-1
v_call: TRBV7-2
clone_size: NA
d_call: NA
cdr3_aa: CASSFSDRNTEAFF
cdr3_nt: TGTGCCAGCAGCTTTTCCGACAGGAACACTGAAGCTTTCTTT

j_call: TRBJ2-5
v_call: TRBV7-9
clone_size: NA
d_call: TRBD2
cdr3_aa: CASTPPGGGAAETQYF
cdr3_nt: TGTGCCAGCACCCCTCCCGGCGGGGGGGCCGCAGAGACCCAGTACTTC

j_call: TRBJ2-5
v_call: TRBV5-1
clone_size: NA
d_call: NA
cdr3_aa: CASQKLEDVQETQYF
cdr3_nt: TGCGCCAGTCAAAAACTAGAGGATGTCCAAGAGACCCAGTACTTC

j_call: TRBJ1-2
v_call: TRBV24-1
clone_size: NA
d_call: TRBD1
cdr3_aa: CATSAMDRDYGYTF
cdr3_nt: TGTGCCACCAGTGCCATGGACAGGGACTATGGCTACACCTTC

j_call: TRBJ1-1
v_call: TRBV7-9
clone_size: NA
d_call: TRBD1
cdr3_aa: CASSQLPGQGANTEAFF
cdr3_nt: TGTGCCAGCAGCCAGCTTCCGGGACAGGGAGCGAACACTGAAGCTTTCTTT

j_call: TRBJ2-3
v_call: TRBV7-9
clone_size: NA
d_call: TRBD2
cdr3_aa: CASSSLAGEDTQYF
cdr3_nt: TGTGCCAGCAGCTCACTAGCGGGGGAAGATACGCAGTATTTT

j_call: TRBJ2-3
v_call: TRBV6-5
clone_size: NA
d_call: NA
cdr3_aa: CASSFGGRGDTQYF
cdr3_nt: TGTGCCAGCAGTTTCGGGGGTCGCGGGGATACGCAGTATTTT

j_call: TRBJ1-1
v_call: TRBV5-5
clone_size: once
d_call: NA
cdr3_aa: CASSLGVGSEAFF
cdr3_nt: TGTGCCAGCAGCTTAGGGGTGGGATCTGAAGCTTTCTTT

j_call: TRBJ1-6
v_call: TRBV2
clone_size: NA
d_call: NA
cdr3_aa: CASGGTTSGNSPLHF
cdr3_nt: TGTGCCAGTGGCGGGACTACATCTGGGAATTCACCCCTCCACTTT

j_call: TRBJ2-7
v_call: TRBV5-1
clone_size: NA
d_call: NA
cdr3_aa: CASSLRPASSYEQYF
cdr3_nt: TGCGCCAGCAGCTTGAGGCCTGCTAGCTCCTACGAGCAGTACTTC

j_call: TRBJ2-7
v_call: TRBV11-3
clone_size: NA
d_call: NA
cdr3_aa: CASSPTANSYEQYF
cdr3_nt: TGTGCCAGCAGCCCGACAGCGAACTCCTACGAGCAGTACTTC

j_call: TRBJ1-2
v_call: TRBV5-1
clone_size: NA
d_call: NA
cdr3_aa: CASSLATAPGGYTF
cdr3_nt: TGCGCCAGCAGCTTGGCGACGGCCCCCGGGGGCTACACCTTC

j_call: TRBJ1-1
v_call: TRBV10-2
clone_size: NA
d_call: NA
cdr3_aa: CASSEQGYNTEAFF
cdr3_nt: TGCGCCAGCAGTGAACAGGGATACAACACTGAAGCTTTCTTT